This is a list of T cell receptor beta chains from one sample in a study of regulatory T cells in long-lasting Graves disease. TCRdb used MiXCR to reprocess the multiplex PCR reads, holding one entry per CDR3 protein. The sample consists of a few hundred thousand distinct CDR3 sequences, less than 30% of them appearing once. Sequences were derived from peripheral blood mononuclear cells (PBMCs), sampled when the disease was refractory, from a patient treated with antithyroid drugs. The receptors come from a woman in her 40s with Graves disease. Both conserved end residues are part of each CDR3.

j_call v_call cdr3_aa
TRBJ2-2 TRBV28 CASSFKQGLGELFF
TRBJ2-7 TRBV7-3 CASSLILTVYEQYF
TRBJ2-5 TRBV7-9 CASSLWPQQVETQYF
TRBJ1-2 TRBV3-1 CASRATGSGYTF
TRBJ1-4 TRBV27 CASSPLQGRKLFF
TRBJ1-3 TRBV3-1 CASRPTLGTEAGNTIYF
TRBJ1-1 TRBV7-8 CASSLIEYWLTTGGLDTEAFF
TRBJ1-1 TRBV29-1 CSVVGGQYEAFF
TRBJ2-7 TRBV28 CASSTHGEQYF
TRBJ2-7 TRBV12-3/TRBV12-4 CASSTSGYEQYF
TRBJ1-1 TRBV28 CASRAVTGPNTEAFF
TRBJ2-3 TRBV2 CASSEVGSGAQYF
TRBJ2-4 TRBV2 CASSQERVTVAKNIQYF
TRBJ2-2 TRBV7-8 CASSVSPPGPPNTGELFF
TRBJ1-4 TRBV7-2 CASSWGQGGEKLFF
TRBJ2-6 TRBV11-2 CASSLQTGSSGANVLTF